Each of the 10 T cell receptor beta chains below was sequenced from the same sample in a study of blood T cell repertoires in COVID-19. The assay was immunoSEQ multiplex PCR, and TCRdb's table has in-frame clones only and misses some. The sample yields approximately 500,000 clones, roughly 85% seen once. Sequenced sample: peripheral blood. The receptors originated from a human donor in a cohort sampled during active COVID-19.

This sequence joins TRBV18 and TRBJ1-2; D remains ambiguous. CDR3 length: 14 amino acids. CDR1 KGHSH and CDR2 LQKENI come from the germline V gene. The ends were cut back, 0 bases at V and 4 bases at J, with 9 bases in the middle. Here the CDR3 DNA reads TGTGCCAGCTCACCACCGGACTCAAGCTATGGCTACACCTTC. Encoded protein: CASSPPDSSYGYTF.

The rearrangement uses TRBV10-3 and TRBJ2-3, with 8 bases aligning to TRBD2. V gave up 2 bases and J gave up 2 bases; unmatched junction bases: 3. This CDR3 spans 15 amino acids. Germline CDR1 ENHRY, CDR2 SYGVKD. The CDR3 DNA is TGTGCCATCAGTGAGACTAGCGGAAACACAGATACGCAGTATTTT. This translates into CAISETSGNTDTQYF.

The gene calls are TRBV18 and TRBJ2-5; D perhaps matches TRBD2 (6 bases). The CDR3 is made up of 13 amino acids. Germline V lookup: CDR1 KGHSH, CDR2 LQKENI. Trimming cost V 6 bases and J 4 bases, with 12 bases left between them. The CDR3, as DNA: TGTGCCAGCTCCAGGATGGGAGGAGAGACCCAGTACTTC. The encoded protein is CASSRMGGETQYF.

The chain carries TRBV15 and TRBJ2-3; 9 bases are shared with TRBD2. The trim removed 8 bases at V and 6 bases at J, leaving 3 bases unmatched. The CDR3 is 12 amino acids. Germline assignment: CDR1 LNHNV and CDR2 YYDKDF (reference sequence). CDR3 sequence: CATVSGSDTQYF. For the CDR3, the DNA is TGTGCCACCGTTAGCGGGAGTGATACGCAGTATTTT.

V and J are TRBV11-3 and TRBJ2-3, with a possible D match to TRBD1 (5 bases). V was trimmed by 5 bases and J by 1 base, leaving 13 bases between them. The CDR3 has 15 amino acids. Germline V gene sequence: CDR1 SGHNT, CDR2 YENEEA. The CDR3 region has the DNA TGTGCCAGCAGCCTCATTGGGGCGGGCACAGATACGCAGTATTTT. It translates to CASSLIGAGTDTQYF.

The rearrangement joins TRBV6-4 to TRBJ1-1; a weak D match, TRBD1 (6 bases). Germline CDR1 is MRHNA and CDR2 is SNTAGT. V shed 6 bases and J shed 1 base, with 9 bases lying between them. CDR3 length equals 13 residues. CDR3 DNA: TGTGCCAGCAGCCTACAGGGGAACACTGAAGCTTTCTTT. Its protein product is CASSLQGNTEAFF.

The chain links TRBV30 to TRBJ2-1; TRBD1 matches 8 bases. Trimming at V came to 7 bases and at J to 4 bases, leaving 3 bases not matched to a gene. CDR3 length equals 12 residues. The germline CDR1 and CDR2 sequences are GTSNPN and SVGIG (reference sequence). Written as DNA, the CDR3 is TGTGCCTTGGACAGGGAGTACAATGAGCAGTTCTTC. Protein sequence: CALDREYNEQFF.

This clone turned up a few times. J is TRBJ1-2 and V is TRBV3-1 (or the pseudogene TRBV3-2); D may be TRBD1 (6 bases). Germline V CDR1 and CDR2: LGHDT, YNNKEL (reference sequence). Trimming took off 0 bases at V and 8 bases at J, with 16 bases between the two ends. This CDR3 contains 15 residues. CDR3 residues: CASSQESRRGGGYTF. CDR3 DNA sequence: TGTGCCAGCAGCCAAGAATCTCGAAGGGGGGGAGGCTACACCTTC.

This chain joins TRBV6-1 and TRBJ1-4; D is possibly TRBD1 (6 bases). The CDR3 has 16 residues. V was clipped by 3 bases and J by 5 bases, with 16 bases between them. Germline values: CDR1 MNHNS, CDR2 SASEGT. CDR3 DNA: TGTGCCAGCAGTGAGGGGACACCTCCTGGGAATGAAAAACTGTTTTTT. Its protein product is CASSEGTPPGNEKLFF.

There are a few counts of this clone. The genes are TRBV18 and TRBJ2-3; 8 nucleotides agree with TRBD1. J gave up 2 bases and V 7 bases, and 5 bases lay outside the gene matches. Looked up from germline, CDR1 is KGHSH and CDR2 is LQKENI. This CDR3 region has 14 residues. Written as DNA, the CDR3 is TGTGCCAGCTGTTTCCAGGGGGCCACAGATACGCAGTATTTT. Translation: CASCFQGATDTQYF.